Listed below are T cell receptor beta chains from one sample, sequenced in a study of T cell changes during pregnancy in multiple sclerosis. Produced via immunoSEQ multiplex PCR; TCRdb's table is partial and in-frame only. The sample lists about 57,000 clones, about 92% occurring once. Sequences were derived from peripheral blood, sampled after pregnancy. Receptors were obtained from a female donor with multiple sclerosis, enrolled in a pregnancy study. The CDR3 runs from the conserved cysteine through the conserved F or W. The order of the fields is V gene, clone size, J gene, D gene, CDR3 DNA, CDR3 protein. The D gene is left open where the match is weak. Not all rows give a size; the values are once, few, many and, for expanded clones, a class.

v_gene: TRBV6-5
abundance: .
j_gene: TRBJ2-1
d_gene: .
CDR3nt: TGTGCCAGCAGTTACGAGGGAAAGCGGCTAGATGAGCAGTTCTTC
CDR3aa: CASSYEGKRLDEQFF

v_gene: TRBV30
abundance: .
j_gene: TRBJ2-7
d_gene: TRBD1
CDR3nt: TGTGCCTGGAGTACGGGACAGGGGTCCGACGAGCAGTACTTC
CDR3aa: CAWSTGQGSDEQYF

v_gene: TRBV5-1
abundance: .
j_gene: TRBJ2-7
d_gene: .
CDR3nt: TGCGCCAGCAGCTTGAGGACTCCCTACGAGCAGTACTTC
CDR3aa: CASSLRTPYEQYF

v_gene: TRBV7-2
abundance: .
j_gene: TRBJ2-2
d_gene: .
CDR3nt: TGTGCCAGCAGCTTCCGTCGAGGGAACGGGGAGCTGTTTTTT
CDR3aa: CASSFRRGNGELFF

v_gene: TRBV25-1
abundance: medium-sized
j_gene: TRBJ1-1
d_gene: TRBD1
CDR3nt: TGTGCCACTATACAAATGACAGGGCCAAACACTGAAGCTTTCTTT
CDR3aa: CATIQMTGPNTEAFF

v_gene: TRBV5-4
abundance: once
j_gene: TRBJ2-7
d_gene: TRBD2
CDR3nt: TGTGCCAGCAGTCTGACTAGCGGGAGCTACGAGCAGTACTTC
CDR3aa: CASSLTSGSYEQYF

v_gene: TRBV11-3
abundance: .
j_gene: TRBJ1-1
d_gene: .
CDR3nt: TGTGCCAGCAGCTTAGACAGGTTGGGCACTGAAGCTTTCTTT
CDR3aa: CASSLDRLGTEAFF

v_gene: TRBV11-2
abundance: .
j_gene: TRBJ2-7
d_gene: TRBD1
CDR3nt: TGTGCCAGCAGGGAACAGGGGTACGAGCAGTACTTC
CDR3aa: CASREQGYEQYF

v_gene: TRBV7-8
abundance: .
j_gene: TRBJ2-2
d_gene: TRBD1
CDR3nt: TGTGCCAGCAGCCGACGGACAGGGGCCACCGGGGAGCTGTTTTTT
CDR3aa: CASSRRTGATGELFF

v_gene: TRBV9
abundance: .
j_gene: TRBJ2-3
d_gene: .
CDR3nt: TGTGCCAGCAGCGTAGTCGGGGTGGCTTTCACAGATACGCAGTATTTT
CDR3aa: CASSVVGVAFTDTQYF

v_gene: TRBV30
abundance: .
j_gene: TRBJ2-7
d_gene: .
CDR3nt: TGTGCCTGGAGCCGACGTCGGGACAAATACGAGCAGTACTTC
CDR3aa: CAWSRRRDKYEQYF